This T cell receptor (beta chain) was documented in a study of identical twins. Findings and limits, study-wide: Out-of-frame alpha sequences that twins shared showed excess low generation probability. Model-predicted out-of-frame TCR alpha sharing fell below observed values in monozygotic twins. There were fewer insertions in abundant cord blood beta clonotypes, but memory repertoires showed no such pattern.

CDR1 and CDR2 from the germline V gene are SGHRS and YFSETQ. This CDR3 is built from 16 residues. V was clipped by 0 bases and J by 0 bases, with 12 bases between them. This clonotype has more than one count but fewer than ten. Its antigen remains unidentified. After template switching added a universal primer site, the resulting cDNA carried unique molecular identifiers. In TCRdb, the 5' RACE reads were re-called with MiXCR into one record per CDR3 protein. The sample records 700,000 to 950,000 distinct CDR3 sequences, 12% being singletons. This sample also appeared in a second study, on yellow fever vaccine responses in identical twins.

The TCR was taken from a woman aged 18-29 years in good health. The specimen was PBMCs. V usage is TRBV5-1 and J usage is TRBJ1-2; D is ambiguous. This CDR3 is CASSLVAYLANYGYTF. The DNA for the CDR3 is TGCGCCAGCAGCTTGGTAGCGTACCTCGCTAACTATGGCTACACCTTC. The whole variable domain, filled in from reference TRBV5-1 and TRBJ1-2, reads KAGVTQTPRYLIKTRGQQVTLSCSPISGHRSVSWYQQTPGQGLQFLFEYFSETQRNKGNFPGRFSGRQFSNSRSEMNVSTLELGDSALYLCASSLVAYLANYGYTFGSGTRLTVV.